Below are 32 T cell receptor beta chains sequenced from a single sample in a study of T cells after yellow fever vaccination. TCRdb recomputed calls from the 5' RACE reads with MiXCR, one row per CDR3 protein. The sample lists 610,000 or so distinct CDR3 sequences, roughly 12% occurring once. The sample in question was PBMCs, obtained on the day of the yellow fever booster vaccination. The receptors come from a man aged 30 to 45 who received the YFV17D yellow fever vaccine.

The chain couples TRBV10-3 to TRBJ2-5, with 13 nucleotides matching TRBD2. The V gene's germline CDR1 is ENHRY and CDR2 SYGVKD. The CDR3 is 16 amino acids. The J segment lost 2 bases and the V segment lost 6 bases, leaving 6 bases of the junction unmatched. CDR3: CAIRATSGREQETQYF. DNA for the CDR3: TGTGCCATCAGGGCTACTAGCGGGAGGGAGCAAGAGACCCAGTACTTC.

A few counts support this clonotype. The V gene is TRBV15, the J gene TRBJ2-1; 8 nucleotides line up with TRBD2. The CDR3 extends over 14 amino acids. Per the germline V gene, CDR1 is LNHNV and CDR2 is YYDKDF (reference sequence). Unmatched junction bases numbered 3, after V lost 1 base and J lost 7 bases. The DNA for the CDR3 is TGTGCCACCAGCAGAGTTGCGGGAGGAAATGAGCAGTTCTTC. This sequence encodes CATSRVAGGNEQFF.

Only a few counts were recorded for this clonotype. The chain carries TRBV20-1 and TRBJ2-1, with 9 bases lining up with TRBD2. This CDR3 contains 15 residues. CDR1 and CDR2 from the germline V gene are DFQATT and SNEGSKA (reference sequence). V shed 2 bases, J shed 7 bases, and the junction held 9 bases outside the gene matches. The CDR3 loop reads CSARRAGTSSNEQFF. The CDR3, as DNA: TGCAGTGCTAGAAGGGCCGGGACTAGCTCGAATGAGCAGTTCTTC.

The V call is TRBV20-1, the J call TRBJ2-7; D is unclear. V lost 5 bases to trimming and J lost 6 bases, with 20 bases between them. Per germline, CDR1 DFQATT and CDR2 SNEGSKA (reference sequence). This CDR3 contains 14 residues. The CDR3 loop reads CSARPLLATGEQYF. Written as DNA, the CDR3 is TGCAGTGCTCGACCCCTTCTCGCGACCGGCGAGCAGTACTTC.

There are a few counts of this clonotype. The chain joins TRBV18 to TRBJ2-1, with D perhaps TRBD2 (6 bases). The ends were cut back, 3 bases at V and 5 bases at J, with 17 bases in the middle. This CDR3 has 16 amino acids. CDR1 KGHSH and CDR2 LQKENI come from the germline V gene. CDR3 DNA sequence: TGTGCCAGCTCACCGCGGGGCCCTTCGATTAACAATGAGCAGTTCTTC. Encoded protein: CASSPRGPSINNEQFF.

V is TRBV3-1 and J is TRBJ2-7; D unresolved. CDR3 length: 11 amino acids. Trimming pared 1 base from V and 5 bases from J, leaving 3 bases between. Germline CDR1 LGHDT, CDR2 YNNKEL (reference sequence). The CDR3 region has the DNA TGTGCCAGCAGCCAAGTTCACGAGCAGTACTTC. As protein: CASSQVHEQYF.

This clonotype was seen only a few times. The chain employs TRBV6-5 and TRBJ1-2; D uncertain. Germline-derived CDR1 and CDR2 are MNHEY and SVGAGI. The germline V and J ends were trimmed by 4 bases and 8 bases, with 17 bases remaining between them. The CDR3 loop spans 14 amino acids. The CDR3, as DNA: TGTGCCAGCAGTTCGGTTGAACCCACGGAAGGCTACACCTTC. The encoded protein is CASSSVEPTEGYTF.

V is TRBV20-1 and J is TRBJ1-1; weak D call: TRBD1 (6 bases). Between the trimmed V and J ends, which lost 3 bases and 5 bases, there was a span of 16 bases. This CDR3 region has 14 residues. The germline V gene has CDR1 DFQATT and CDR2 SNEGSKA (reference sequence). CDR3 in amino acids: CSASGAGVNTEAFF. The CDR3 nucleotides read TGCAGTGCTAGCGGGGCAGGGGTAAATACTGAAGCTTTCTTT.

The table lists this clonotype with many counts. This sequence joins TRBV6-2 or TRBV6-3 and TRBJ1-2; D is unresolved. The germline V gene encodes CDR1 MNHEY and CDR2 SVGEGT. The V gene lost 3 bases and the J gene lost 4 bases, with 15 bases spanning the gap. The CDR3 covers 15 residues. CDR3 nucleotide sequence: TGTGCCAGCAGTTATTTCGGCAGCGGATCCTATGGCTACACCTTC. Its protein product is CASSYFGSGSYGYTF.

Comments on this clonotype: A read error may account for a junction end that differs from germline. The gene calls are TRBV6-5 and TRBJ2-2; no definite D call. CDR3 length equals 17 residues. The germline V gene has CDR1 MNHEY and CDR2 SVGAGI. The CDR3 DNA follows: TGTGCCAGCACTTACTCCCTCCGCACGCTGTCCCCCAGGGAGCTGTTTTTT. Translating gives CASTYSLRTLSPRELFF.

The rearrangement uses TRBV20-1 and TRBJ2-3; perhaps TRBD2 as D (6 bases). Germline lookup yields CDR1 DFQATT and CDR2 SNEGSKA (reference sequence). Trimming cost V 1 base and J 1 base, with 12 bases left between them. CDR3 size: 15 residues. The CDR3 sequence: CSARAGSGRTDTQYF. CDR3 in DNA: TGCAGTGCTAGAGCAGGTAGCGGACGCACAGATACGCAGTATTTT.

The chain is built from TRBV7-9 and TRBJ2-2, with a tentative D call TRBD1 (6 bases). CDR3 length: 15 amino acids. Germline V gives CDR1 SEHNR, CDR2 FQNEAQ (reference sequence). V was cut by 6 bases and J by 4 bases, with 15 bases left in between. For the CDR3, the DNA is TGTGCCAGCAGGCTAACAGGGTACAGCACCGGGGAGCTGTTTTTT. It translates to CASRLTGYSTGELFF.

Ten or more counts support this clonotype. The chain couples TRBV7-9 to TRBJ2-7; possible D gene TRBD1, 6 bases. The CDR3 has 14 residues. V lost 2 bases and J 1 base, leaving 9 bases between the germline ends. Looked up from germline, CDR1 is SEHNR and CDR2 is FQNEAQ (reference sequence). The CDR3 DNA follows: TGTGCCAGCAGCTTACACAGGGATTCCTACGAGCAGTACTTC. It translates to CASSLHRDSYEQYF.

J is TRBJ2-1 and V is TRBV28; TRBD2 matches 9 bases. Germline V gene data show CDR1 as MDHEN and CDR2 as SYDVKM. The junction had 6 bases not matched to a gene; V was cut back by 6 bases and J by 3 bases. The CDR3 consists of 15 residues. The CDR3 bases are TGTGCCAGCAGGCCCCTAGCGGGGTTCTACAATGAGCAGTTCTTC. It specifies CASRPLAGFYNEQFF.

The rearrangement links TRBV12-3 or TRBV12-4 to TRBJ1-2; D not resolved. The CDR3 length is 12 residues. V lost 7 bases and J 6 bases, leaving 12 bases between the germline ends. The CDR3 nucleotides read TGTGCCAGCACCTTAGCGAGGGATGGCTACACCTTC. It yields the protein CASTLARDGYTF.

This chain joins TRBV10-1 and TRBJ2-3; D may match TRBD1 or TRBD2 (6 bases each). Trimming shortened V by 6 bases and J by 6 bases, and 13 bases separated the two germline ends. The CDR3 has 13 residues. Germline lookup yields CDR1 WNHNN and CDR2 SYGVQD (reference sequence). For the CDR3, the DNA is TGCGCCAGCAGCGGGGGCTCGGGGGATACGCAGTATTTT. Amino acids: CASSGGSGDTQYF.

The chain joins TRBV6-2 or TRBV6-3 to TRBJ1-1; possible D gene TRBD1, 5 bases. The CDR3 totals 15 residues. The V gene lost 6 bases and the J gene lost 3 bases, with 17 bases spanning the gap. Germline-derived CDR1 and CDR2 are MNHEY and SVGEGT. The DNA for the CDR3 is TGTGCCAGCAGCCCAATGGGGCAGGTCGACACTGAAGCTTTCTTT. Translated: CASSPMGQVDTEAFF.

In this sample, this clonotype turned up a few times. The rearrangement links TRBV7-2 to TRBJ2-6, with D maybe TRBD1 (5 bases). The germline V and J ends were trimmed by 2 bases and 0 bases, with 14 bases remaining between them. The CDR3 spans 18 residues. CDR1 is SGHTA, CDR2 FQGNSA, per germline. CDR3 amino acids: CASSLRDSPLSGANVLTF. CDR3 DNA sequence: TGTGCCAGCAGCTTACGCGACAGTCCCCTCTCTGGGGCCAACGTCCTGACTTTC.

The chain recombines TRBV20-1 with TRBJ2-1, with 13 positions matching TRBD2. The V gene end was trimmed by 6 bases and the J gene end by 3 bases; junction bases not matched to a gene: 8. There are 16 residues in the CDR3. The germline V gene encodes CDR1 DFQATT and CDR2 SNEGSKA (reference sequence). The CDR3 is CSASRTSGSFYNEQFF. CDR3 DNA: TGCAGTGCCAGCCGGACTAGCGGGAGTTTCTACAATGAGCAGTTCTTC.

In its sample, this clonotype was seen many times. The chain combines TRBV30 with TRBJ2-7; 8 bases are shared with TRBD2. V trimming: 2 bases; J trimming: 3 bases; junction bases outside the gene matches: 3. Germline-derived CDR1 and CDR2 are GTSNPN and SVGIG (reference sequence). The CDR3 loop spans 13 amino acids. Written as DNA, the CDR3 is TGTGCCTGGAGTAGCGGGAGTAGCTACGAGCAGTACTTC. This encodes CAWSSGSSYEQYF.

The rearrangement joins TRBV20-1 to TRBJ2-5; 7 bases are shared with TRBD1. Per germline, CDR1 DFQATT and CDR2 SNEGSKA (reference sequence). The CDR3 loop spans 14 amino acids. CDR3 sequence: CSFPGQPSQETQYF. The CDR3 coding sequence is TGCAGCTTCCCGGGACAGCCGTCCCAAGAGACCCAGTACTTC.

CDR3: CASTPGGRRTGELFF. For the CDR3, the DNA is TGTGCCAGCACCCCTGGCGGGAGACGCACCGGGGAGCTGTTTTTT. The V gene is TRBV6-2 or TRBV6-3, the J gene TRBJ2-2; 7 bases match TRBD2. Germline trimming cut 7 bases from V and 4 bases from J; bases unmatched to any gene: 9. Germline lookup yields CDR1 MNHEY and CDR2 SVGEGT. The CDR3 consists of 15 residues.

The genes are TRBV5-6 and TRBJ1-1; D ambiguous. Per germline, CDR1 SGHDT and CDR2 YYEEEE. The CDR3 totals 12 residues. Trimming removed 9 bases from V and 3 bases from J, with 12 bases in between. The CDR3 region has the DNA TGTGCCAACTCATCGCTCCACACTGAAGCTTTCTTT. It translates to CANSSLHTEAFF.

The chain has TRBV20-1 and TRBJ2-7; 9 bases align to TRBD2. The germline CDR1 and CDR2 sequences are DFQATT and SNEGSKA (reference sequence). With 6 bases clipped from V and 3 bases from J, the junction kept 9 bases outside the gene matches. The CDR3 loop spans 14 amino acids. The CDR3 region is CSASTAGGIYEQYF. CDR3 bases: TGCAGTGCCAGCACAGCGGGAGGTATCTACGAGCAGTACTTC.

This clonotype turned up a few times. The chain uses TRBV6-1 and TRBJ2-1, with D unclear. The CDR3 extends over 14 amino acids. The germline V and J ends were trimmed by 6 bases and 0 bases, with 9 bases remaining between them. Germline values: CDR1 MNHNS, CDR2 SASEGT. The CDR3 here is CASRPGSSYNEQFF. DNA for the CDR3: TGTGCCAGCAGACCCGGTAGCTCCTACAATGAGCAGTTCTTC.

This clonotype was picked up a small number of times. This sequence joins TRBV6-2 or TRBV6-3 and TRBJ2-4; no definite D call. Trimming took off 5 bases at V and 7 bases at J, with 12 bases between the two ends. The CDR3 contains 13 residues. Germline V gene data show CDR1 as MNHEY and CDR2 as SVGEGT. The CDR3 reads CASSTNHQNIQYF. For the CDR3, the DNA is TGTGCCAGCAGTACGAATCACCAGAACATTCAGTACTTC.

This clonotype was counted only a few times. J is TRBJ1-2 and V is TRBV5-1, with D possibly being TRBD1 (6 bases). Germline assignment: CDR1 SGHRS and CDR2 YFSETQ. The CDR3 is made up of 15 amino acids. Trimming left V 0 bases short and J 5 bases short, with 14 bases between. CDR3 loop: CASSLAPRGGYGYTF. DNA for the CDR3: TGCGCCAGCAGCTTGGCCCCCAGGGGCGGATATGGCTACACCTTC. Full variable domain (remainder filled in from reference TRBV5-1 and TRBJ1-2): KAGVTQTPRYLIKTRGQQVTLSCSPISGHRSVSWYQQTPGQGLQFLFEYFSETQRNKGNFPGRFSGRQFSNSRSEMNVSTLELGDSALYLCASSLAPRGGYGYTFGSGTRLTVV.

J is TRBJ2-7 and V is TRBV11-2; the match to TRBD2 covers 15 bases. This CDR3 has 20 amino acids. Per the germline V gene, CDR1 is SGHAT and CDR2 is FQNNGV. V trimming: 6 bases; J trimming: 0 bases; junction bases outside the gene matches: 15. CDR3 in DNA: TGTGCCAGCAGAGACCAAAACGGGACTAGCGGGGGGATCAGCTCCTACGAGCAGTACTTC. It translates to CASRDQNGTSGGISSYEQYF.

This clonotype was counted many times. V usage is TRBV4-3 and J usage is TRBJ2-1; 12 bases line up with TRBD2. J gave up 5 bases and V 1 base, and 6 bases lay outside the gene matches. This CDR3 contains 17 residues. Germline CDR1 and CDR2: LGHNA and YSLEER. The CDR3 nucleotides read TGCGCCAGCAGCCAAGCCCTACTAGCGGGAGGCAACAATGAGCAGTTCTTC. Translating it yields CASSQALLAGGNNEQFF.

This clonotype was counted a few times. The rearrangement links TRBV5-1 to TRBJ2-7; 8 nucleotides agree with TRBD1. V shed 7 bases and J 3 bases; nucleotides not matched to a gene: 6. Germline values: CDR1 SGHRS, CDR2 YFSETQ. This CDR3 has 13 residues. The CDR3 region has the DNA TGCGCCAGCGGAAGGGACAGGTTCTACGAGCAGTACTTC. Amino acid sequence: CASGRDRFYEQYF.

This chain links TRBV9 with TRBJ2-1; the D is unclear. The CDR3 covers 13 residues. Germline CDR1 is SGDLS and CDR2 is YYNGEE. V was pared by 6 bases and J by 4 bases, with 11 bases between. The CDR3 DNA sequence: TGTGCCAGCAACCGAGAACCATACAATGAGCAGTTCTTC. This gives the protein CASNREPYNEQFF.

The chain carries TRBV7-2 and TRBJ2-1; 7 nucleotides agree with TRBD2. The CDR3 has 13 amino acids. V was pared by 9 bases and J by 8 bases, with 10 bases of the junction left unmatched. Per germline, CDR1 SGHTA and CDR2 FQGNSA. CDR3 amino acids: CASGRLAADEQFF. The CDR3 DNA reads as TGTGCCAGTGGGAGACTAGCAGCCGATGAGCAGTTCTTC.